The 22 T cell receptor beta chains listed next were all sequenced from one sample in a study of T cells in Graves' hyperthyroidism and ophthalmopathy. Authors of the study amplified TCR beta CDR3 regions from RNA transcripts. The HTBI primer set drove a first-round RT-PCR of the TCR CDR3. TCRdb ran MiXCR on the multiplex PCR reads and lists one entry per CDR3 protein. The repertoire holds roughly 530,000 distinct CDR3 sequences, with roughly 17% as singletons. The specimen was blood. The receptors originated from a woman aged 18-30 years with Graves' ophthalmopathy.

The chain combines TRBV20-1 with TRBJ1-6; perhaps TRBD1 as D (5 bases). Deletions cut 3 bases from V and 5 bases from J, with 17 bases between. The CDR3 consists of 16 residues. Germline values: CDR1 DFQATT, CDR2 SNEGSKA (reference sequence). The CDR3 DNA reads TGCAGTGCTAGGCTTGCAGGGAACGTAAATAATTCACCCCTCCACTTT. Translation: CSARLAGNVNNSPLHF.

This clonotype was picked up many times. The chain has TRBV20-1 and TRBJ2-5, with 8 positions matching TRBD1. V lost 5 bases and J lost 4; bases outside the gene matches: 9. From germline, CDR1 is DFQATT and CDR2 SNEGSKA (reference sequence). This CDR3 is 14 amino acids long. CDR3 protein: CSARTGTGLETQYF. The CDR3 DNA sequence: TGCAGTGCTCGTACCGGGACAGGTTTAGAGACCCAGTACTTC.

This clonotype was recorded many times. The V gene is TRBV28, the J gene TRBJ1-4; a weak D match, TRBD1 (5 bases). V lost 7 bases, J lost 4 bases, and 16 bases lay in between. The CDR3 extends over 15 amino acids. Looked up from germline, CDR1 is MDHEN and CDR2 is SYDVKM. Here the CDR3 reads CASTNGWQGNEKLFF. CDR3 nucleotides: TGTGCCAGCACCAATGGCTGGCAGGGTAATGAAAAACTGTTTTTT. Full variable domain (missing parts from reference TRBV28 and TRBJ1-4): DVKVTQSSRYLVKRTGEKVFLECVQDMDHENMFWYRQDPGLGLRLIYFSYDVKMKEKGDIPEGYSVSREKKERFSLILESASTNQTSMYLCASTNGWQGNEKLFFGSGTQLSVL.

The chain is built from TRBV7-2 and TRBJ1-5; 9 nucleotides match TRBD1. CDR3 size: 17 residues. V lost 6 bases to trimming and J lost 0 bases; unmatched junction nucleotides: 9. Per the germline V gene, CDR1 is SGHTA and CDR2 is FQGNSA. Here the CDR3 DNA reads TGTGCCAGCAGTACCGGGACAGGGACCACTAGCAATCAGCCCCAGCATTTT. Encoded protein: CASSTGTGTTSNQPQHF.

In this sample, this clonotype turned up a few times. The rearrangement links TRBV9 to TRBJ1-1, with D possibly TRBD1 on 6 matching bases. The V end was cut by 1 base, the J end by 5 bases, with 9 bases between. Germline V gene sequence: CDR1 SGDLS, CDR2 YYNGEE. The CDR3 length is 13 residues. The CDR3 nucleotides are TGTGCCAGCAGCGTAACAGGGTTTACTGAAGCTTTCTTT. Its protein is CASSVTGFTEAFF.

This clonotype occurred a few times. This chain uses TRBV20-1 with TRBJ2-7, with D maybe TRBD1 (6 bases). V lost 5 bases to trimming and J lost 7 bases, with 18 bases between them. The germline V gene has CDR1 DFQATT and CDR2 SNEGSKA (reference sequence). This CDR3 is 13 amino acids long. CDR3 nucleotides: TGCAGTGCTTACGGACAGATCTTTTGGGAGCAGTACTTC. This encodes CSAYGQIFWEQYF.

CDR3 protein: CASSLNPTGDNSPLHF. DNA for the CDR3: TGTGCCAGCAGCTTAAACCCGACAGGGGATAATTCACCCCTCCACTTT. The chain recombines TRBV7-3 with TRBJ1-6; TRBD1 aligns across 8 bases. The J segment lost 5 bases and the V segment lost 1 base, leaving 4 bases of the junction unmatched. The CDR3 totals 16 residues. Germline values: CDR1 SGHTA, CDR2 FQGTGA.

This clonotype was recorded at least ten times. The CDR3 nucleotides read TGTGCCTGGAGCCGGGAGGACGGGACCGGGGAGCTGTTTTTT. Translating it yields CAWSREDGTGELFF. The rearrangement uses TRBV30 and TRBJ2-2; 7 nucleotides agree with TRBD2. This CDR3 has 14 residues. V was pared by 3 bases and J by 5 bases, with 6 bases of the junction left unmatched. Per germline, CDR1 GTSNPN and CDR2 SVGIG (reference sequence).

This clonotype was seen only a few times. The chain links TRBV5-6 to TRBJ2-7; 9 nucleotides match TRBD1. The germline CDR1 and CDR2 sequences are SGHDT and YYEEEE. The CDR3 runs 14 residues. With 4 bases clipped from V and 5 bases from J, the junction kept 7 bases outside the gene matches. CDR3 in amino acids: CASSPGTGIHEQYF. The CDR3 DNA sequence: TGTGCCAGCAGCCCCGGGACAGGGATCCACGAGCAGTACTTC.

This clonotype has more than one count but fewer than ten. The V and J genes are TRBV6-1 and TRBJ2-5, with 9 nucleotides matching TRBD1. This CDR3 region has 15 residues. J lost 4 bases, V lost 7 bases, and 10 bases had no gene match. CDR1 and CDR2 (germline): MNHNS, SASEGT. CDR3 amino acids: CASTRGTGMGETQYF. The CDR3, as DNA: TGTGCCAGCACCAGGGGGACAGGGATGGGAGAGACCCAGTACTTC.

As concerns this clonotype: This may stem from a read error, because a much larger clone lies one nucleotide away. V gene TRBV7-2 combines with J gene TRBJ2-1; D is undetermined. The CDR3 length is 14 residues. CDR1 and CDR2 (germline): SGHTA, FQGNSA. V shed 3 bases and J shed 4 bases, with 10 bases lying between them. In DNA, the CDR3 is TGTGCCAGCAGCTTCGTGGCTCCGTACAATGAGCAGTTCTTC. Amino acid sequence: CASSFVAPYNEQFF.

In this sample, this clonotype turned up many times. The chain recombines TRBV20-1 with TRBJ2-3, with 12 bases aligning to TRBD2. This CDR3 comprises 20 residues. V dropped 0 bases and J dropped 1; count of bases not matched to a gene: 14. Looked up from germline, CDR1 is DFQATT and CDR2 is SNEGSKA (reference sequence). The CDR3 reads CSARDSLAGGINLGTDTQYF. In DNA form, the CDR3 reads TGCAGTGCTAGAGATAGCCTAGCGGGAGGGATAAATCTGGGCACAGATACGCAGTATTTT.

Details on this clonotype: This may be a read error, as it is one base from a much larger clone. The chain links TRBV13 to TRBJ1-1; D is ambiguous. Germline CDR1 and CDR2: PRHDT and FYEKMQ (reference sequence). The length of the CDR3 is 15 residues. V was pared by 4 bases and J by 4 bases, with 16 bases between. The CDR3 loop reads CASSSGDEGFTEAFF. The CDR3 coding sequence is TGTGCCAGCAGCTCAGGCGACGAGGGTTTCACTGAAGCTTTCTTT.

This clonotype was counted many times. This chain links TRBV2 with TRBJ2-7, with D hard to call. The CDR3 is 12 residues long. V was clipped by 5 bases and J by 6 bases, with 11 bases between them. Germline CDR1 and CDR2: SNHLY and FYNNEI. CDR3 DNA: TGTGCCAGCAGTCCGGACCCGAGCGAGCAGTACTTC. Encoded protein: CASSPDPSEQYF.

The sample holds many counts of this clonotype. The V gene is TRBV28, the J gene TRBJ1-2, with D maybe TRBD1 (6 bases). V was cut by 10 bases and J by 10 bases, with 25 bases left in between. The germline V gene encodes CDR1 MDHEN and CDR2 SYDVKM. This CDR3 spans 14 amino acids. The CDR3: CATSWGGRTKPYTF. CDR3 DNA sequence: TGTGCCACCTCATGGGGGGGGCGAACCAAACCCTACACCTTC.

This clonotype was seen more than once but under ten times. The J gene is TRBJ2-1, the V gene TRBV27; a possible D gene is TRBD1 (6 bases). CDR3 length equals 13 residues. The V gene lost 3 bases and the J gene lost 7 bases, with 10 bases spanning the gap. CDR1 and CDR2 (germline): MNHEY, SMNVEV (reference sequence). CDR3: CASSLDSRNEQFF. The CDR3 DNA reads TGTGCCAGCAGTTTGGACAGTCGTAATGAGCAGTTCTTC.

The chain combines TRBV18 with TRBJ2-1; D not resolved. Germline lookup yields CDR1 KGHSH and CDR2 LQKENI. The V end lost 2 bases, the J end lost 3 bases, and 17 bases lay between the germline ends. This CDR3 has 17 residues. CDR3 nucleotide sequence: TGTGCCAGCTCACCATCACTGTCAGGAAAATTCTACAATGAGCAGTTCTTC. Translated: CASSPSLSGKFYNEQFF.

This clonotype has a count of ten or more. The CDR3 spells CSARGGAYEQYF. CDR3 coding DNA: TGCAGTGCTAGAGGCGGGGCCTACGAGCAGTACTTC. This chain uses TRBV20-1 with TRBJ2-7, with D perhaps matching TRBD2 (6 bases). The germline gives CDR1 DFQATT, CDR2 SNEGSKA (reference sequence). Deletions cut 1 base from V and 2 bases from J, with 6 bases between. The CDR3 loop spans 12 amino acids.

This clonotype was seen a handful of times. The CDR3 protein is CASREPGLGGEQYF. The CDR3 DNA follows: TGTGCCAGCAGGGAACCGGGACTAGGTGGCGAGCAGTACTTC. This chain joins TRBV27 and TRBJ2-7, with 8 bases aligning to TRBD2. Germline values: CDR1 MNHEY, CDR2 SMNVEV (reference sequence). CDR3 size: 14 residues. Trimming took 6 bases from V and 6 from J; bases not matched to a gene: 10.

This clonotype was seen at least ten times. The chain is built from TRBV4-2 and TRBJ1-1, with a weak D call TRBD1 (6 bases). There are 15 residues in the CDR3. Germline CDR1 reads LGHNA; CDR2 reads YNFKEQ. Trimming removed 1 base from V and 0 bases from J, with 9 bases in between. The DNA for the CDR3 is TGTGCCAGCAGCCAAGGGTGGGACATGAACACTGAAGCTTTCTTT. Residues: CASSQGWDMNTEAFF.

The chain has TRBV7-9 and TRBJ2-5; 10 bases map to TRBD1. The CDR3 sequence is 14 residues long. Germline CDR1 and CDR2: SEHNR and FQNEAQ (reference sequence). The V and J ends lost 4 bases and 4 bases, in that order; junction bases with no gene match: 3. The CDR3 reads CASSSWDRGETQYF. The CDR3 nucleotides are TGTGCCAGCAGCTCCTGGGACAGGGGAGAGACCCAGTACTTC.

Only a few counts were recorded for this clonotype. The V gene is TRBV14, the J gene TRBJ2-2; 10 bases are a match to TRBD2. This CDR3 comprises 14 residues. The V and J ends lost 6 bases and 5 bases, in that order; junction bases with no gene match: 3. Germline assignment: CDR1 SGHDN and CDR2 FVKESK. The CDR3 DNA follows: TGTGCCAGCAGTGCTAGCGGGAGTACCGGGGAGCTGTTTTTT. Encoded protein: CASSASGSTGELFF.